The next 10 T cell receptor beta chains were all read from a single sample in a study of chronic HIV infection and antiretroviral therapy (dated by TCRdb to between 2014 and 2017). The library was obtained by 5' RACE. TCRdb shows the sequencer as Illumina MiSeq. TCRdb handled the public reads itself, with Q25 trimming in fastp and clone calling in MiXCR, and kept productive beta chains. Identical CDR3 protein sequences are pooled into one entry, listed with their most common genes and DNA. A total of 25,000 to 35,000 distinct CDR3 sequences appear in this sample, about 9.7% of them only once. The ten largest account for over 2% of the sample. The sequencing sample was made of peripheral blood. Every receptor here comes from an adult who had HIV and had not received antiretroviral therapy, or was an uninfected healthy control (not recorded which).

This clonotype has ten or more counts. The chain links TRBV7-6 to TRBJ2-3, with TRBD2 identical over 9 bases. This CDR3 is built from 13 residues. CDR1 is SGHVS and CDR2 is FNYEAQ in the germline V gene. The junction had 1 base not matched to a gene; V was cut back by 3 bases and J by 6 bases. CDR3 region: CASSFGTSDTQYF. The DNA for the CDR3 is TGTGCCAGCAGCTTCGGGACTAGCGATACGCAGTATTTT.

Remarks on this clonotype: The junction does not match germline at one end; this may be a read error. This chain links TRBV29-1 with TRBJ2-7; 10 bases align to TRBD1. Germline assignment: CDR1 SQVTM and CDR2 ANQGSEA. The length of the CDR3 is 13 residues. As DNA, the CDR3 is TGCAGCGTGATCGGGACAGGGGCCGGCGAGCGGTACTTC. Amino acid sequence: CSVIGTGAGERYF.

This clonotype turned up a few times. The V gene is TRBV5-6, the J gene TRBJ1-2, with 7 nucleotides matching TRBD1. V gave up 4 bases and J gave up 4 bases; unmatched junction bases: 7. The CDR3 length is 14 residues. Germline lookup yields CDR1 SGHDT and CDR2 YYEEEE. The CDR3 sequence is CASSPPTGAYGYTF. The CDR3 DNA follows: TGTGCCAGCAGCCCACCCACAGGGGCCTATGGCTACACCTTC.

This clonotype came up many times. The J gene is TRBJ2-7, the V gene TRBV7-8, with TRBD1 as a possible D gene (5 bases). The germline V gene encodes CDR1 SGHVS and CDR2 FQNEAQ. The length of the CDR3 is 12 residues. V was clipped by 7 bases and J by 3 bases, with 10 bases between them. The CDR3 coding sequence is TGTGCCAGCACCCCTGACAGCTACGAGCAGTACTTC. Translating it yields CASTPDSYEQYF. Full variable domain (remainder filled in from reference TRBV7-8 and TRBJ2-7): GAGVSQSPRYKVAKRGQDVALRCDPISGHVSLFWYQQALGQGPEFLTYFQNEAQLDKSGLPSDRFFAERPEGSVSTLKIQRTQQEDSAVYLCASTPDSYEQYFGPGTRLTVT.

This clonotype was seen more than once but under ten times. This sequence joins TRBV7-6 and TRBJ2-7; D gene uncertain. Germline CDR1 reads SGHVS; CDR2 reads FNYEAQ. Trimming left V 6 bases short and J 0 bases short, with 12 bases between. The CDR3 sequence is 14 residues long. CDR3 DNA sequence: TGTGCCAGCAGAATCAAGGACGACTCCTACGAGCAGTACTTC. This translates into CASRIKDDSYEQYF.

The rearrangement links TRBV2 to TRBJ1-2; no definite D call. V lost 10 bases to trimming and J lost 5 bases, with 11 bases between them. The CDR3 is 11 residues long. Germline assignment: CDR1 SNHLY and CDR2 FYNNEI. The CDR3 DNA reads as TGTGCCATCCTACTGGGGTATGGCTACACCTTC. Translation: CAILLGYGYTF.

There are many counts of this clonotype. This rearrangement joins TRBV7-9 to TRBJ2-3; D not certain. V was trimmed by 8 bases and J by 1 base, leaving 10 bases between them. The CDR3 extends over 13 amino acids. Germline V CDR1 and CDR2: SEHNR, FQNEAQ (reference sequence). The CDR3 sequence is CASLDFRTDTQYF. CDR3 sequence (DNA): TGTGCCAGCCTCGACTTCCGCACAGATACGCAGTATTTT.

This clonotype has at least ten counts. The junction shows a germline mismatch at one end, possibly a read error. This chain joins TRBV5-1 and TRBJ2-3; possible D gene TRBD1, 6 bases. The CDR3 loop spans 13 amino acids. Germline V lookup: CDR1 SGHRS, CDR2 YFSETQ. Here the CDR3 DNA reads TGCGCCAGCAGCTCGGACAGCCCGGCCGCGGTGAATTTT. The encoded protein is CASSSDSPAAVNF.

This clonotype has ten or more counts. This chain connects TRBV7-9 to TRBJ1-5, with TRBD1 matching 9 bases. V shed 5 bases, J shed 4 bases, and the junction held 6 bases outside the gene matches. Looked up from germline, CDR1 is SEHNR and CDR2 is FQNEAQ (reference sequence). This CDR3 is built from 15 residues. The DNA for the CDR3 is TGTGCCAGCAGCCGACCCGGGACAGGGAATCAGCCCCAGCATTTT. It codes for CASSRPGTGNQPQHF.

In the case of this clonotype: Being one base from a much bigger clone, this may be a read error. The rearrangement uses TRBV7-2 and TRBJ2-3; a possible D gene is TRBD2 (5 bases). The CDR3 extends over 16 amino acids. Per germline, CDR1 SGHTA and CDR2 FQGNSA. V was clipped by 1 base and J by 4 bases, with 15 bases between them. CDR3 protein: CASSLDSGSSPDTQYF. The CDR3 bases are TGTGCCAGCAGCTTAGACTCGGGGAGCAGCCCAGATACGCAGTATTTT.